These 32 T cell receptor beta chains were all obtained from the same sample, sequenced in a study of CD8+CD57+ T cells in acquired aplastic anemia. It was genomic DNA that served as the template for profiling TCR beta VDJ and CDR3. Each CDR3 protein is one row after TCRdb ran MiXCR on the reads. The profile shows around 200,000 distinct CDR3 sequences, around half of them singletons. CD8+CD57+ cell expansion, shown by flow cytometry, had occurred in the patients selected for sequencing. The sequencing input was sorted CD4+, CD8+, or CD8+CD57+ T cells (not recorded which) from PBMCs. Receptors were obtained from a human donor with aplastic anemia.

This clonotype was counted only a few times. The chain couples TRBV18 to TRBJ2-5, with D tentatively TRBD2 (5 bases). Trimming stripped 2 bases from V and 5 bases from J, with 12 bases between. Germline CDR1 is KGHSH and CDR2 is LQKENI. The CDR3 is 14 residues long. The CDR3 protein is CASSPNYRGETQYF. CDR3 nucleotides: TGTGCCAGCTCACCAAACTACCGAGGGGAGACCCAGTACTTC.

The V and J genes are TRBV20-1 and TRBJ2-5; 14 bases line up with TRBD2. The CDR3 loop spans 17 amino acids. The junction had 8 bases not matched to a gene; V was cut back by 0 bases and J by 5 bases. Germline lookup yields CDR1 DFQATT and CDR2 SNEGSKA (reference sequence). The CDR3 spells CSARDPGTSGSGETQYF. The CDR3 region has the DNA TGCAGTGCTAGAGATCCAGGGACTAGCGGGAGTGGGGAGACCCAGTACTTC.

This sequence joins TRBV20-1 and TRBJ1-2; D is undetermined. V gave up 3 bases and J gave up 4 bases, with 12 bases separating them. CDR3 length: 13 amino acids. CDR1 and CDR2 (germline): DFQATT, SNEGSKA (reference sequence). The CDR3 nucleotides are TGCAGTGCTAGCGGGCAGTATATCTATGGCTACACCTTC. This sequence encodes CSASGQYIYGYTF.

The chain carries TRBV6-1 and TRBJ1-5; perhaps TRBD1 as D (5 bases). Trimming removed 0 bases at V and 1 base at J, with 13 bases between. The CDR3 has 17 amino acids. Germline-derived CDR1 and CDR2 are MNHNS and SASEGT. In nucleotides, the CDR3 is TGTGCCAGCAGTGAAGCCCCAGCAGGGCTCAGCAATCAGCCCCAGCATTTT. It codes for CASSEAPAGLSNQPQHF.

This clonotype turned up a few times. The rearrangement joins TRBV10-3 to TRBJ1-2, with D uncertain. The CDR3 covers 13 residues. Trimming removed 3 bases from V and 5 bases from J, with 10 bases in between. Germline V gene data show CDR1 as ENHRY and CDR2 as SYGVKD. The chain's CDR3 is CAISEGQIYGYTF. The CDR3 nucleotides read TGTGCCATCAGTGAAGGGCAGATATATGGCTACACCTTC.

This clonotype appeared once. A much larger clone is a single base away; this may be a read error. The gene calls are TRBV5-1 and TRBJ2-5; 9 bases map to TRBD1. Germline V gene sequence: CDR1 SGHRS, CDR2 YFSETQ. The CDR3 runs 14 residues. CDR3 residues: CANSLVQGAETQYF. As DNA, the CDR3 is TGCGCCAACAGCTTGGTACAGGGGGCGGAGACCCAGTACTTC.

This clonotype was detected ten times or more. V gene TRBV10-1 combines with J gene TRBJ2-5; 10 positions match TRBD2. From germline, CDR1 is WNHNN and CDR2 SYGVQD (reference sequence). The CDR3 totals 17 residues. The V and J ends lost 0 bases and 4 bases, in that order; junction bases with no gene match: 8. The CDR3 loop reads CASSESRSLAGVETQYF. The CDR3 nucleotides are TGCGCCAGCAGTGAGTCGAGATCCCTAGCGGGAGTAGAGACCCAGTACTTC.

The chain carries TRBV30 and TRBJ1-1; possible D gene TRBD1, 5 bases. This CDR3 contains 15 residues. The V gene lost 5 bases and the J gene lost 4 bases, with 20 bases spanning the gap. Germline V gives CDR1 GTSNPN, CDR2 SVGIG (reference sequence). The DNA of the CDR3 is TGTGCCTGGTTACAGGCCGGGGCTGGGTTCACTGAAGCTTTCTTT. Residues: CAWLQAGAGFTEAFF.

A note on this clonotype: A read error is possible here, since a much larger clone lies one base away. This chain uses TRBV4-1 with TRBJ2-1, with a possible D match to TRBD2 (6 bases). Germline CDR1 reads MGHRA; CDR2 reads YSYEKL. The CDR3 sequence is 16 residues long. CDR3 residues: CASSQVSAAGYNERFF. In nucleotides, the CDR3 is TGCGCCAGCAGCCAAGTATCAGCGGCGGGGTACAATGAGCGGTTCTTC.

The sample holds a few counts of this clonotype. The gene calls are TRBV24-1 and TRBJ2-5; weak D call: TRBD2 (7 bases). Trimming shortened V by 5 bases and J by 5 bases, and 11 bases separated the two germline ends. Germline V CDR1 and CDR2: KGHDR, SFDVKD. CDR3 size: 13 residues. This CDR3 reads CATSVGGGETQYF. The CDR3 DNA follows: TGTGCCACCAGTGTTGGGGGGGGCGAGACCCAGTACTTC.

Many counts were recorded for this clonotype. V usage is TRBV7-9 and J usage is TRBJ1-4; TRBD1 is a possible D gene (6 bases). V lost 5 bases to trimming and J lost 8 bases, with 27 bases between them. Germline V lookup: CDR1 SEHNR, CDR2 FQNEAQ (reference sequence). The CDR3 covers 18 residues. CDR3 nucleotides: TGTGCCAGCAGCCTCCGGGACAATCACCGCCGGGGGAACGAAAAACTGTTTTTT. It encodes CASSLRDNHRRGNEKLFF.

In this sample, this clonotype turned up many times. The chain recombines TRBV20-1 with TRBJ2-7; 9 nucleotides line up with TRBD2. Per the germline V gene, CDR1 is DFQATT and CDR2 is SNEGSKA (reference sequence). With V trimmed by 0 bases and J by 6 bases, 9 bases remained unmatched. The CDR3 consists of 15 residues. The chain's CDR3 is CSAREGAGGRGEQYF. In DNA form, the CDR3 reads TGCAGTGCTAGAGAGGGAGCGGGAGGCCGGGGCGAGCAGTACTTC.

The rearrangement joins TRBV5-8 to TRBJ1-5; D call uncertain. The germline gives CDR1 SGHTS, CDR2 YDEGEE. Trimming stripped 2 bases from V and 0 bases from J, with 6 bases between. The CDR3 is 14 amino acids. The CDR3 loop reads CASSFLYSNQPQHF. The CDR3 DNA reads as TGTGCCAGCAGCTTCCTGTATAGCAATCAGCCCCAGCATTTT.

This clonotype was recorded at least ten times. V usage is TRBV29-1 and J usage is TRBJ2-1, with D uncertain. Trimming took off 7 bases at V and 1 base at J, with 8 bases between the two ends. The germline V gene has CDR1 SQVTM and CDR2 ANQGSEA. CDR3 length: 12 residues. The CDR3 protein is CSGAVSYNEQFF. The CDR3 coding sequence is TGCAGCGGCGCGGTTTCCTACAATGAGCAGTTCTTC.

This chain's CDR3 is CATSIGTGGYEQYF. The CDR3 DNA is TGTGCCACCAGCATTGGGACAGGGGGCTACGAGCAGTACTTC. The genes are TRBV15 and TRBJ2-7, with 11 bases fitting TRBD1. The trim removed 4 bases at V and 3 bases at J, leaving 2 bases unmatched. The CDR3 totals 14 residues. Looked up from germline, CDR1 is LNHNV and CDR2 is YYDKDF (reference sequence).

At least ten counts were recorded for this clonotype. The rearrangement uses TRBV19 and TRBJ2-3; 12 bases fit TRBD1. The CDR3 has 16 amino acids. Trimming at V came to 5 bases and at J to 4 bases, leaving 7 bases not matched to a gene. CDR1 LNHDA and CDR2 SQIVND come from the germline V gene (reference sequence). The CDR3 is CASSAGTGGFADTQYF. The CDR3, as DNA: TGTGCCAGTAGTGCCGGGACAGGGGGCTTCGCAGATACGCAGTATTTT. The full variable domain, completed using reference TRBV19 and TRBJ2-3, is DGGITQSPKYLFRKEGQNVTLSCEQNLNHDAMYWYRQDPGQGLRLIYYSQIVNDFQKGDIAEGYSVSREKKESFPLTVTSAQKNPTAFYLCASSAGTGGFADTQYFGPGTRLTVL.

This clonotype was seen at least ten times. This chain links TRBV24-1 with TRBJ1-6; D unclear. CDR1 and CDR2 (germline): KGHDR, SFDVKD. V was clipped by 3 bases and J by 4 bases, with 15 bases between them. This CDR3 region has 17 residues. This CDR3 is CATSDPAEVTYNSPLHF. CDR3 sequence (DNA): TGTGCCACCAGTGATCCCGCGGAGGTTACGTATAATTCACCCCTCCACTTT.

Judged by abundance, this clonotype is medium-sized (0.01 to 0.1%). This chain uses TRBV10-3 with TRBJ2-1, with TRBD2 identical over 10 bases. In germline, CDR1 is ENHRY, CDR2 SYGVKD. V was pared by 10 bases and J by 5 bases, with 8 bases of the junction left unmatched. This CDR3 is built from 14 residues. CDR3 residues: CATRPTSGHNEQFF. The CDR3 DNA reads as TGTGCCACCCGACCGACTAGCGGGCACAATGAGCAGTTCTTC.

Many counts were recorded for this clonotype. The V call is TRBV29-1, the J call TRBJ1-4; unclear D gene. There are 11 residues in the CDR3. CDR1 and CDR2 (germline): SQVTM, ANQGSEA. V was clipped by 3 bases and J by 8 bases, with 7 bases between them. This chain's CDR3 is CSVEFGEKLFF. The CDR3 region has the DNA TGCAGCGTTGAGTTTGGCGAAAAACTGTTTTTT.

The chain uses TRBV10-3 and TRBJ2-7; D possibly matches TRBD1 or TRBD2 (5 bases each). The CDR3 contains 12 residues. Germline V gene sequence: CDR1 ENHRY, CDR2 SYGVKD. The V and J ends lost 10 bases and 0 bases respectively, with 10 bases between them. CDR3 in amino acids: CATRDGSYEQYF. CDR3 coding DNA: TGTGCCACCCGGGACGGCTCCTACGAGCAGTACTTC.

The chain carries TRBV9 and TRBJ2-1; D remains unclear. Germline V gives CDR1 SGDLS, CDR2 YYNGEE. This CDR3 has 12 amino acids. The ends were cut back, 0 bases at V and 6 bases at J, with 4 bases in the middle. The CDR3 bases are TGTGCCAGCAGCGTAGGGTCCAATGAGCAGTTCTTC. Translation gives CASSVGSNEQFF.

CDR3 loop: CASSDGRIGGYTF. In nucleotides, the CDR3 is TGTGCCAGCAGTGATGGACGTATTGGTGGCTACACCTTC. The chain joins TRBV25-1 to TRBJ1-2; no clear D gene. Per the germline V gene, CDR1 is MGHDK and CDR2 is SYGVNS. Trimming took off 3 bases at V and 7 bases at J, with 12 bases between the two ends. The CDR3 has 13 amino acids.

The chain links TRBV15 to TRBJ2-7; the match to TRBD1 covers 7 bases. V dropped 1 base and J dropped 4; count of bases not matched to a gene: 7. The germline CDR1 and CDR2 sequences are LNHNV and YYDKDF (reference sequence). CDR3 length: 15 residues. The CDR3 protein is CATSRAGTVVYEQYF. CDR3 coding DNA: TGTGCCACCAGCAGAGCCGGGACAGTCGTGTACGAGCAGTACTTC.

This clonotype was counted between two and nine times. Given a much more abundant clone one base away, this may be a read error. This chain uses TRBV5-4 with TRBJ2-3; no reliable D call. Germline V gene lookup returns CDR1 SGHNT and CDR2 YYREEE (reference sequence). Trimming removed 2 bases at V and 1 base at J, with 8 bases between. This CDR3 has 14 amino acids. The CDR3 nucleotides read TGTGCCAGCAGCTTTACTGGGGGCACAGATACGCAGTATTTT. Protein: CASSFTGGTDTQYF.

About this clonotype itself: This may come from a read error, since a much larger clone is one base off. The chain combines TRBV19 with TRBJ1-6; weak D call: TRBD1 (5 bases). Trimming removed 10 bases from V and 12 bases from J, with 28 bases in between. This CDR3 contains 16 residues. Germline V gene data show CDR1 as LNHDA and CDR2 as SQIVND (reference sequence). The CDR3 DNA follows: TGTGCCACCCCATTCTCGGTGGATGGGGGGATTGGACCCCTCCACTTT. Translating it yields CATPFSVDGGIGPLHF.

This clonotype has a single count. The rearrangement joins TRBV19 to TRBJ2-1; 11 positions match TRBD2. This CDR3 contains 15 residues. CDR1 is LNHDA, CDR2 SQIVND, per germline (reference sequence). V trimming: 3 bases; J trimming: 4 bases; junction bases outside the gene matches: 2. CDR3: CASSIRTSGYNEQFF. CDR3 DNA sequence: TGTGCCAGTAGTATCAGGACTAGCGGGTACAATGAGCAGTTCTTC.

The CDR3 here is CASSLAGTASNTEAFF. CDR3 in DNA: TGTGCCAGCAGCTTAGCCGGGACAGCCTCGAACACTGAAGCTTTCTTT. The rearrangement joins TRBV11-1 to TRBJ1-1, with 7 bases aligning to TRBD1. The CDR3 has 16 residues. Germline trimming cut 0 bases from V and 1 base from J; bases unmatched to any gene: 5. The germline V gene has CDR1 SGHAT and CDR2 FQDESV (reference sequence). Combining the CDR3 with reference TRBV11-1 and TRBJ1-1 gives the whole variable domain EAEVAQSPRYKITEKSQAVAFWCDPISGHATLYWYRQILGQGPELLVQFQDESVVDDSQLPKDRFSAERLKGVDSTLKIQPAELGDSAMYLCASSLAGTASNTEAFFGQGTRLTVV.

This clonotype has a handful of counts. V gene TRBV2 combines with J gene TRBJ2-7, with 10 bases matching TRBD2. Germline V lookup: CDR1 SNHLY, CDR2 FYNNEI. The trim removed 6 bases at V and 3 bases at J, leaving 2 bases unmatched. The CDR3 extends over 13 amino acids. Written as DNA, the CDR3 is TGTGCCAGCAGCGGGACTAGCGACTACGAGCAGTACTTC. Protein sequence: CASSGTSDYEQYF.

Points on this clonotype: Given the absence of the conserved phenylalanine or tryptophan at the CDR3 end, a read error is likely. The chain recombines TRBV2 with TRBJ2-6; the D gene could be TRBD1 or TRBD2 (5 bases each). Trimming removed 6 bases from V and 0 bases from J, with 9 bases in between. Germline V gene data show CDR1 as SNHLY and CDR2 as FYNNEI. This CDR3 region has 15 residues. The CDR3 coding sequence is TGTGCCAGCAGAGCAGGGAGCTCTGGGGCCAACGTCCTGACTCTC. This translates into CASRAGSSGANVLTL.

This clonotype has at least ten counts. V usage is TRBV5-4 and J usage is TRBJ1-5, with TRBD1 identical over 10 bases. V lost 4 bases to trimming and J lost 5 bases; unmatched junction nucleotides: 12. This CDR3 comprises 17 residues. The germline V gene has CDR1 SGHNT and CDR2 YYREEE (reference sequence). The CDR3 coding sequence is TGTGCCAGCAGCGAGCCTCGGACAGGGGGGATTTATCAGCCCCAGCATTTT. It specifies CASSEPRTGGIYQPQHF.

This clonotype has at least ten counts. This sequence joins TRBV7-2 and TRBJ2-7, with D maybe TRBD1 (7 bases). The V end lost 2 bases, the J end lost 2 bases, and 19 bases lay between the germline ends. Germline CDR1 reads SGHTA; CDR2 reads FQGNSA. This CDR3 is 17 amino acids long. The CDR3 reads CASSLKIWQGGTYEQYF. DNA of the CDR3: TGTGCCAGCAGCTTAAAAATCTGGCAGGGGGGAACCTACGAGCAGTACTTC.

There are a few counts of this clonotype. The chain combines TRBV7-9 with TRBJ2-7; a possible D gene is TRBD1 (5 bases). Germline V lookup: CDR1 SEHNR, CDR2 FQNEAQ (reference sequence). V was shortened by 1 base and J by 4 bases, with 14 bases between the two germline ends. The length of the CDR3 is 15 residues. The CDR3 DNA sequence: TGTGCCAGCAGCTTAGTAAGGGGCCTCCTATACGAGCAGTACTTC. Residues: CASSLVRGLLYEQYF.